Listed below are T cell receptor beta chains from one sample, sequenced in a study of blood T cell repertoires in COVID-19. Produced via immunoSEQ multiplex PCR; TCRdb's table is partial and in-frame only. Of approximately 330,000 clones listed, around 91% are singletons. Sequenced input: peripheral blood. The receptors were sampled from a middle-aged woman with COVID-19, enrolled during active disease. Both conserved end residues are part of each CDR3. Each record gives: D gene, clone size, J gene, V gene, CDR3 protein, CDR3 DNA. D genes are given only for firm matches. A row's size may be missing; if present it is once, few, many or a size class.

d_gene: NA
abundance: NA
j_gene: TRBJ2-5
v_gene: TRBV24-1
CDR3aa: CATSDSGHIQETQYF
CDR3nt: TGTGCCACCAGTGACTCTGGACACATTCAAGAGACCCAGTACTTC

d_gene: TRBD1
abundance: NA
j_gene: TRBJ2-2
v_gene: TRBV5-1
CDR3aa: CASSLSARAGGNTGELFF
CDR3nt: TGCGCCAGCAGCTTGTCAGCCCGGGCAGGGGGCAACACCGGGGAGCTGTTTTTT

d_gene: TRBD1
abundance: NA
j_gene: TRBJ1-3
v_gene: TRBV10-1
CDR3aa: CASRGQGEVNTIYF
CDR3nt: TGCGCCAGCAGGGGACAGGGGGAGGTAAACACCATATATTTT

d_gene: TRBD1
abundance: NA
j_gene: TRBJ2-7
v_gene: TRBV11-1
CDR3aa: CASSFPGTGAYEQYF
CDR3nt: TGTGCCAGCAGCTTCCCCGGGACAGGGGCTTACGAGCAGTACTTC

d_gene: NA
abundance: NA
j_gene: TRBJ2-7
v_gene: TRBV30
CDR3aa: CAWSDGGLGEQYF
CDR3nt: TGTGCCTGGAGCGACGGAGGGCTCGGCGAGCAGTACTTC

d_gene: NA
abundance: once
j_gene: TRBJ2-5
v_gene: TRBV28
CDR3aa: CASTRAPSQETQYF
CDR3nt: TGTGCCAGCACTCGAGCCCCGTCCCAAGAGACCCAGTACTTC

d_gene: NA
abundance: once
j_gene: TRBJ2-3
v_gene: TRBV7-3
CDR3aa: CASSLNPGGTDTQYF
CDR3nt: TGTGCCAGCAGCTTAAACCCGGGGGGCACAGATACGCAGTATTTT

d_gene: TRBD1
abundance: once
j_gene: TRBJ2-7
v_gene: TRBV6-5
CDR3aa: CASRHTGTASYEQYF
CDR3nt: TGTGCCAGCAGACACACCGGGACAGCCTCCTACGAGCAGTACTTC

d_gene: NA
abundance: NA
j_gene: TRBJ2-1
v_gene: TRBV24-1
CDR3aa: CATQARWHEQFF
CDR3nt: TGTGCCACTCAGGCCCGATGGCATGAGCAGTTCTTC

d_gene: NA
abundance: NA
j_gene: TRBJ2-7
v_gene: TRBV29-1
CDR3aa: CSGTGDSGYEQYF
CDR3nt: TGCAGCGGGACGGGAGACAGTGGGTACGAGCAGTACTTC

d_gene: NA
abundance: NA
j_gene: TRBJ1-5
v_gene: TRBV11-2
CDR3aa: CASSPTGVAPQHF
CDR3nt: TGTGCCAGCAGCCCAACGGGAGTTGCACCCCAGCATTTT

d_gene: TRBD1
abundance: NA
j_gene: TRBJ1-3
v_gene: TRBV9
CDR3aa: CASSASGTGAGNTIYF
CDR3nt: TGTGCCAGCAGCGCCTCCGGGACAGGGGCTGGAAACACCATATATTTT

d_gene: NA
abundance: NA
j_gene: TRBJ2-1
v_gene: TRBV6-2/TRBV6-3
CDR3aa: CASSYTYNEQFF
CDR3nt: TGTGCCAGCAGTTACACTTACAATGAGCAGTTCTTC

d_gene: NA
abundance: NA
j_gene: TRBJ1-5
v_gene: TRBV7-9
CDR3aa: CASTLGGGQPQHF
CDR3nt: TGTGCCAGCACCCTGGGGGGAGGACAGCCCCAGCATTTT

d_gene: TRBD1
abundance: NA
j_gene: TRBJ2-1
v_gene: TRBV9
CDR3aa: CASSVPTGTGFDEQFF
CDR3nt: TGTGCCAGCAGCGTCCCCACCGGGACAGGTTTCGATGAGCAGTTCTTC

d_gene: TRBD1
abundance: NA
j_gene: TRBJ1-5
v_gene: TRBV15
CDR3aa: CATSRSGQGVQPQHF
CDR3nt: TGTGCCACCAGCAGATCCGGACAGGGCGTTCAGCCCCAGCATTTT

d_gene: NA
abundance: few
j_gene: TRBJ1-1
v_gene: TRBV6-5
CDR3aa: CASSLRGPLNTEAFF
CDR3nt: TGTGCCAGCAGTCTCAGGGGACCGCTGAACACTGAAGCTTTCTTT

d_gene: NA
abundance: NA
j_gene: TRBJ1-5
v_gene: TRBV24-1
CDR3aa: CATSESDSNQPQHF
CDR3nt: TGTGCCACCAGTGAGTCAGATAGCAATCAGCCCCAGCATTTT

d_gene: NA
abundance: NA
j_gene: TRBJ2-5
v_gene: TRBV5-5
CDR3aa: CASSLAPQGQETQYF
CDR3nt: TGTGCCAGCAGCTTGGCGCCCCAGGGCCAAGAGACCCAGTACTTC

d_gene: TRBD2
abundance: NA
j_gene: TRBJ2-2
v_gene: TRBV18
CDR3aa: CASSPPAGENTGELFF
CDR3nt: TGTGCCAGCTCACCACCGGCGGGGGAGAACACCGGGGAGCTGTTTTTT

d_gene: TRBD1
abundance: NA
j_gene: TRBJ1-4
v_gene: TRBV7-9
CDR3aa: CASSLRQGPATNEKLFF
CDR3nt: TGTGCCAGCAGCCTCAGACAGGGGCCTGCAACTAATGAAAAACTGTTTTTT

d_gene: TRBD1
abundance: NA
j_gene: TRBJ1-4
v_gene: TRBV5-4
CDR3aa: CASSRDRIEKLFF
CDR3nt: TGTGCCAGCAGCCGGGACAGGATCGAAAAACTGTTTTTT

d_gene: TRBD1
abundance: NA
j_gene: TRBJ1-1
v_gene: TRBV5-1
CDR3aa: CASGQGAPPLSTEAFF
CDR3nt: TGCGCCAGCGGGCAGGGGGCCCCACCATTGAGCACTGAAGCTTTCTTT

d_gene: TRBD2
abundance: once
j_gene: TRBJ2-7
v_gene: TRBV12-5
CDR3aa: CASGLEGQGKRLAGDQSYEQYF
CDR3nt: TGTGCTAGTGGTTTGGAGGGACAGGGAAAACGACTAGCGGGAGATCAGTCCTACGAGCAGTACTTC

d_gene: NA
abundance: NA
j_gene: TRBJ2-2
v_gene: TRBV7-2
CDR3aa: CASSLGPHTGELFF
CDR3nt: TGTGCCAGCAGCTTAGGGCCCCACACCGGGGAGCTGTTTTTT

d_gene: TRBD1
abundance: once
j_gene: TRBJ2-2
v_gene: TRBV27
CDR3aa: CASSLPDRGRHGELFF
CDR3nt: TGTGCCAGCAGTTTGCCGGACAGGGGGCGTCACGGGGAGCTGTTTTTT

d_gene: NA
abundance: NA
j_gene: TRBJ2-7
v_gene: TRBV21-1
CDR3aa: CASAKPADCSYEQYF
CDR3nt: TGTGCCAGCGCCAAGCCCGCGGACTGTTCCTACGAGCAGTACTTC

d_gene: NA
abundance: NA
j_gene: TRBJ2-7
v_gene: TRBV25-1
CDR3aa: CASSDLLEPEQYF
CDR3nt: TGTGCCAGCAGTGACCTTTTAGAGCCCGAGCAGTACTTC

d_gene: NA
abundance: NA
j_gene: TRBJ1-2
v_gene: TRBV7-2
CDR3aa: CASSLEAGNYGYTF
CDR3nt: TGTGCCAGCAGCTTAGAGGCAGGGAACTATGGCTACACCTTC

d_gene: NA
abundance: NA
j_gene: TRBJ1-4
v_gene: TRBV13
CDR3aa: CASSGGARGEKLFF
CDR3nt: TGTGCCAGCAGCGGGGGGGCGAGAGGTGAAAAACTGTTTTTT

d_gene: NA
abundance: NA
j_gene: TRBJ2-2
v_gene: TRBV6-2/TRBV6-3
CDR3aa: CASSYSRRSQSNTGELFF
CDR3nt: TGTGCCAGCAGTTACTCGAGAAGGTCACAGTCGAACACCGGGGAGCTGTTTTTT

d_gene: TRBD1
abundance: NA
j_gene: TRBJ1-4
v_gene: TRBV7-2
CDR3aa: CASSTGVGEKLFF
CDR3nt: TGTGCCAGCAGCACAGGGGTGGGTGAAAAACTGTTTTTT